The 30 T cell receptor beta chains in this list originate from one sample, sequenced in a study of shared clonotypes between healthy human individuals. Assay: immunoSEQ multiplex PCR; the TCRdb copy retains only in-frame clones and omits some. This sample has 950,000 to 1,100,000 clones; 60% to 80% occur once, and the top ten carry approximately 1.5%. The specimen sequenced was memory CD4+ T cells sorted from blood. As to subset: CD45RA-negative fraction. The receptors originated from a man aged 18 to 30 in good health.

In its sample, this clone was seen once. The rearrangement joins TRBV6-1 to TRBJ2-2; D remains unclear. Trimming took 2 bases from V and 1 from J, leaving 14 bases between them. The CDR3 consists of 17 residues. Germline loops: CDR1 MNHNS, CDR2 SASEGT. In DNA form, the CDR3 reads TGTGCCAGCAGTGAAAGACCGTGGGCGATGAACACCGGGGAGCTGTTTTTT. As protein: CASSERPWAMNTGELFF.

This chain joins TRBV30 and TRBJ2-2; TRBD1 aligns across 7 bases. The germline V gene encodes CDR1 GTSNPN and CDR2 SVGIG (reference sequence). The CDR3 loop spans 14 amino acids. Germline trimming cut 3 bases from V and 6 bases from J; bases unmatched to any gene: 7. The CDR3: CAWSEDRLAGELFF. CDR3 in DNA: TGTGCCTGGAGCGAGGACAGGTTGGCCGGGGAGCTGTTTTTT.

J is TRBJ1-5 and V is TRBV28; D possibly corresponds to TRBD1 (6 bases). In germline, CDR1 is MDHEN, CDR2 SYDVKM. V was cut by 2 bases and J by 2 bases, with 16 bases left in between. The CDR3 sequence is 17 residues long. The CDR3 reads CASSLRGLSGGNQPQHF. CDR3 sequence (DNA): TGTGCCAGCAGTTTAAGGGGGTTGTCAGGGGGCAATCAGCCCCAGCATTTT.

The gene calls are TRBV5-1 and TRBJ2-5; TRBD1 agrees at 7 bases. This CDR3 is 15 amino acids long. The ends lost 4 bases at V and 2 bases at J; junction bases unmatched: 8. The germline V gene has CDR1 SGHRS and CDR2 YFSETQ. The CDR3 DNA follows: TGCGCCAGCAGCAGAACAGGGGACGGGCAAGAGACCCAGTACTTC. Its protein product is CASSRTGDGQETQYF.

In nucleotides, the CDR3 is TGCGCCAGCAGCTTGGGGGGTCAGCACAATGAGCAGTTCTTC. Its translation is CASSLGGQHNEQFF. The chain has TRBV5-1 and TRBJ2-1; D uncertain. The CDR3 is 14 residues long. Trimming left V 0 bases short and J 5 bases short, with 9 bases between. Per germline, CDR1 SGHRS and CDR2 YFSETQ.

This clone was found a few times. The same CDR3 is also encoded by other DNA sequences in this sample. The V gene is TRBV20-1, the J gene TRBJ1-1, with no clear D. V shed 3 bases and J shed 0 bases, with 2 bases lying between them. CDR1 is DFQATT and CDR2 is SNEGSKA in the germline V gene (reference sequence). The CDR3 length is 11 residues. The chain's CDR3 is CSARLNTEAFF. As DNA, the CDR3 is TGCAGTGCTAGGCTGAACACTGAAGCTTTCTTT.

J is TRBJ2-7 and V is TRBV10-3; a possible D gene is TRBD1 (6 bases). CDR1 ENHRY and CDR2 SYGVKD come from the germline V gene. CDR3 length equals 12 residues. V was clipped by 10 bases and J by 7 bases, with 17 bases between them. DNA of the CDR3: TGTGCCACCGAGACAGGTACCGGGGAGCAGTACTTC. Its translation is CATETGTGEQYF.

This chain connects TRBV10-3 to TRBJ2-3; 9 bases match TRBD2. The CDR3 has 16 amino acids. CDR1 ENHRY and CDR2 SYGVKD come from the germline V gene. The V segment lost 3 bases and the J segment 2 bases; nucleotides outside the gene matches: 6. The DNA for the CDR3 is TGTGCCATCAGTGAAAATCAGCGGGGGGACACAGATACGCAGTATTTT. Protein product: CAISENQRGDTDTQYF.

The chain carries TRBV28 and TRBJ1-3; possibly TRBD1 for D (6 bases). Between the trimmed V and J ends, which lost 2 bases and 2 bases, there was a span of 13 bases. Germline V gene lookup returns CDR1 MDHEN and CDR2 SYDVKM. CDR3 size: 16 residues. In DNA, the CDR3 is TGTGCCAGCAGTTTACGGGGGCGGACCACTGGAAACACCATATATTTT. Protein: CASSLRGRTTGNTIYF.

The gene calls are TRBV30 and TRBJ2-7, with 12 bases aligning to TRBD2. The CDR3 sequence is 15 residues long. Germline V gene sequence: CDR1 GTSNPN, CDR2 SVGIG (reference sequence). The junction had 7 bases not matched to a gene; V was cut back by 3 bases and J by 4 bases. The CDR3 DNA follows: TGTGCCTGGAGGCAAGGACTAGCGGGACAGTACGAGCAGTACTTC. The encoded protein is CAWRQGLAGQYEQYF.

The chain combines TRBV6-5 with TRBJ1-1, with D unclear. The V end was cut by 10 bases, the J end by 1 base, with 10 bases between. This CDR3 spans 12 amino acids. Germline V gives CDR1 MNHEY, CDR2 SVGAGI. The CDR3 sequence is CATAPSNTEAFF. CDR3 sequence (DNA): TGTGCCACCGCACCGTCGAACACTGAAGCTTTCTTT.

The chain recombines TRBV20-1 with TRBJ2-5, with unresolved D. Deletions cut 5 bases from V and 4 bases from J, with 5 bases between. This CDR3 comprises 10 residues. The germline V gene encodes CDR1 DFQATT and CDR2 SNEGSKA (reference sequence). The CDR3 region has the DNA TGCAGTGCTGCCTCAGAGACCCAGTACTTC. As protein: CSAASETQYF.

This clone was counted once. The chain has TRBV5-8 and TRBJ2-1; weak D call: TRBD1 (6 bases). Trimming removed 4 bases from V and 6 bases from J, with 29 bases in between. The CDR3 has 19 amino acids. CDR1 SGHTS and CDR2 YDEGEE come from the germline V gene. The CDR3 sequence is CASSRSPRTGNRNLNEQFF. The DNA of the CDR3 is TGTGCCAGCAGCCGTTCACCTAGAACAGGGAATCGGAACCTCAATGAGCAGTTCTTC.

V and J are TRBV5-3 and TRBJ1-5; D not certain. TRBV5-3 belongs to the ORF category, with a function that is uncertain. Trimming left V 4 bases short and J 2 bases short, with 16 bases between. This CDR3 spans 16 amino acids. The CDR3, as DNA: TGTGCCAGAAGCCACGCTAATCAGCGAGGCAATCAGCCCCAGCATTTT. Translated, it gives CARSHANQRGNQPQHF.

To note about this clone: This may be a read error, as it is one base from a much larger clone. At the DNA level, this CDR3 is encoded by other sequences in the same sample as well. The rearrangement joins TRBV11-2 to TRBJ2-5; D unclear. Trimming took off 2 bases at V and 4 bases at J, with 5 bases between the two ends. Per germline, CDR1 SGHAT and CDR2 FQNNGV. The CDR3 spans 12 residues. CDR3 protein: CASSLWGETQYF. For the CDR3, the DNA is TGTGCCAGCAGCTTATGGGGAGAGACCCAGTACTTC.

The V gene is TRBV9, the J gene TRBJ2-3; D may be TRBD1 or TRBD2 (6 bases each). V lost 4 bases and J lost 0, with 15 bases in between. The germline V gene has CDR1 SGDLS and CDR2 YYNGEE. The CDR3 is made up of 16 amino acids. CDR3 residues: CASSPPRGRSTDTQYF. The CDR3 bases are TGTGCCAGCAGCCCCCCCCGGGGGCGGAGCACAGATACGCAGTATTTT. Based on the CDR3 plus reference TRBV9 and TRBJ2-3, the full variable domain is DSGVTQTPKHLITATGQRVTLRCSPRSGDLSVYWYQQSLDQGLQFLIQYYNGEERAKGNILERFSAQQFPDLHSELNLSSLELGDSALYFCASSPPRGRSTDTQYFGPGTRLTVL.

The rearrangement joins TRBV5-4 to TRBJ2-7, with D unclear. Trimming stripped 2 bases from V and 2 bases from J, with 11 bases between. There are 14 residues in the CDR3. The germline V gene has CDR1 SGHNT and CDR2 YYREEE (reference sequence). CDR3 coding DNA: TGTGCCAGCAGCTTCCTCGGCGAAACCTACGAGCAGTACTTC. Translating it yields CASSFLGETYEQYF. Using reference TRBV5-4 and TRBJ2-7 for the parts outside the CDR3, the full variable domain is ETGVTQSPTHLIKTRGQQVTLRCSSQSGHNTVSWYQQALGQGPQFIFQYYREEENGRGNFPPRFSGLQFPNYSSELNVNALELDDSALYLCASSFLGETYEQYFGPGTRLTVT.

CDR3 sequence reads: CASSRGLVGQPDLHF. The CDR3 DNA reads as TGTGCCAGCAGCAGAGGCCTGGTTGGACAGCCGGACCTCCACTTT. The chain couples TRBV6-1 to TRBJ1-6, with D perhaps matching TRBD1 (6 bases). The CDR3 is made up of 15 amino acids. V was cut by 6 bases and J by 15 bases, with 24 bases left in between. CDR1 is MNHNS, CDR2 SASEGT, per germline.

The CDR3 protein is CASSQGPGTPSPTDTQYF. CDR3 DNA: TGCGCCAGCAGCCAAGGTCCAGGGACGCCATCCCCCACAGATACGCAGTATTTT. This sequence joins TRBV4-1 and TRBJ2-3; D assignment may be TRBD1 or TRBD2 (5 bases each). Per germline, CDR1 MGHRA and CDR2 YSYEKL. V shed 1 base and J shed 2 bases, with 19 bases lying between them. The CDR3 consists of 18 residues.

J is TRBJ2-3 and V is TRBV5-6, with 7 nucleotides matching TRBD2. V shed 0 bases, J shed 1 base, and the junction held 8 bases outside the gene matches. CDR1 is SGHDT and CDR2 is YYEEEE in the germline V gene. The CDR3 covers 17 residues. CDR3 region: CASSLAGSGGRTDTQYF. CDR3 coding DNA: TGTGCCAGCAGCTTGGCCGGTTCGGGGGGTCGCACAGATACGCAGTATTTT.

J is TRBJ1-4 and V is TRBV15; D not resolved. Trimming took 5 bases from V and 4 from J, leaving 14 bases between them. The CDR3 sequence is 15 residues long. Germline CDR1 LNHNV, CDR2 YYDKDF (reference sequence). CDR3: CATSGRTERNEKLFF. The CDR3 DNA reads TGTGCCACCAGCGGAAGGACGGAACGTAATGAAAAACTGTTTTTT.

This clone has only one observation. The gene calls are TRBV28 and TRBJ1-4; 8 bases agree with TRBD1. The CDR3 loop spans 15 amino acids. V dropped 4 bases and J dropped 4; count of bases not matched to a gene: 5. In germline, CDR1 is MDHEN, CDR2 SYDVKM. CDR3 DNA: TGTGCCAGCAGTTCACAGGGGGGGAATAATGAAAAACTGTTTTTT. This sequence encodes CASSSQGGNNEKLFF.

The gene calls are TRBV6-6 and TRBJ2-2; TRBD2 might be the D (6 bases). The CDR3 consists of 15 residues. The V end was cut by 6 bases, the J end by 1 base, with 12 bases between. Germline V lookup: CDR1 MNHNY, CDR2 SVGAGI (reference sequence). The CDR3 is CASRRGAENTGELFF. The DNA of the CDR3 is TGTGCCAGCAGACGCGGGGCCGAGAACACCGGGGAGCTGTTTTTT.

The rearrangement uses TRBV5-1 and TRBJ2-7, with 7 positions matching TRBD1. The germline CDR1 and CDR2 sequences are SGHRS and YFSETQ. Unmatched junction bases numbered 8, after V lost 0 bases and J lost 5 bases. The CDR3 covers 15 residues. CDR3 sequence reads: CASSLADRVYDEQYF. CDR3 DNA sequence: TGCGCCAGCAGCTTGGCCGACAGGGTTTACGACGAGCAGTACTTC.

A remark on this clone: This specimen includes other DNA sequences encoding the same CDR3. The chain combines TRBV28 with TRBJ2-7, with D possibly being TRBD2 (5 bases). V dropped 3 bases and J dropped 2 bases, with 5 bases sitting between them. This CDR3 has 12 amino acids. Germline V gives CDR1 MDHEN, CDR2 SYDVKM. CDR3 region: CASSLGAYEQYF. The CDR3 DNA is TGTGCCAGCAGTTTGGGAGCCTACGAGCAGTACTTC.

The J gene is TRBJ2-5, the V gene TRBV29-1; 8 bases fit TRBD1. J lost 5 bases, V lost 6 bases, and 8 bases had no gene match. In germline, CDR1 is SQVTM, CDR2 ANQGSEA. The CDR3 totals 13 residues. The CDR3 reads CSVAKTGVETQYF. The DNA for the CDR3 is TGCAGCGTCGCAAAGACAGGGGTTGAGACCCAGTACTTC.

The gene calls are TRBV2 and TRBJ2-1; TRBD2 matches at 8 bases. V lost 8 bases, J lost 12 bases, and 24 bases stayed unmatched. The CDR3 extends over 17 amino acids. The germline CDR1 and CDR2 sequences are SNHLY and FYNNEI. The DNA for the CDR3 is TGTGCCAGCGGGAAAAGCGGGGGCCTCAGTAAGTCACAACGGCAGTTCTTC. This gives the protein CASGKSGGLSKSQRQFF.

This clone was counted only a few times. Other DNA sequences in the same sample also yield this CDR3. The chain combines TRBV2 with TRBJ1-5, with D hard to call. V shed 4 bases and J shed 0 bases, with 4 bases lying between them. CDR1 SNHLY and CDR2 FYNNEI come from the germline V gene. The CDR3 length is 13 residues. In DNA, the CDR3 is TGTGCCAGCAGTGGAGATAGCAATCAGCCCCAGCATTTT. Translating it yields CASSGDSNQPQHF.

This chain connects TRBV5-6 to TRBJ1-1; D gene uncertain. The germline CDR1 and CDR2 sequences are SGHDT and YYEEEE. The CDR3 extends over 13 amino acids. Trimming stripped 4 bases from V and 1 base from J, with 8 bases between. CDR3 region: CASSRGANTEAFF. The DNA for the CDR3 is TGTGCCAGCAGCCGCGGTGCGAACACTGAAGCTTTCTTT.

The chain joins TRBV7-9 to TRBJ1-2; D might be TRBD1 (6 bases). Trimming removed 7 bases from V and 6 bases from J, with 15 bases in between. Germline V gene lookup returns CDR1 SEHNR and CDR2 FQNEAQ (reference sequence). The CDR3 consists of 13 residues. CDR3 in amino acids: CASIEGGGDGYTF. CDR3 nucleotide sequence: TGTGCCAGCATTGAAGGGGGAGGGGATGGCTACACCTTC.